This T cell receptor beta chain was sequenced during a study of blood T cell repertoires in COVID-19. Generated by immunoSEQ multiplex PCR, the TCRdb table keeps only in-frame clones and is missing some. Seen here are 74,000 or so clones, approximately 89% observed once, and the top ten hold about 2.4%. The sequence was obtained from a human donor in a cohort sampled during active COVID-19. Sequencing was performed on peripheral blood.

CDR3 DNA: TGTGCCAGCAGCCGTCAGGGGGAGACCCAGTACTTC. Amino acid sequence: CASSRQGETQYF. The chain is built from TRBV27 and TRBJ2-5, with D possibly matching TRBD1 (6 bases). The CDR3 extends over 12 amino acids. With 6 bases removed from V and 5 bases from J, the gap between germline ends came to 10 bases. Germline CDR1 MNHEY, CDR2 SMNVEV (reference sequence).